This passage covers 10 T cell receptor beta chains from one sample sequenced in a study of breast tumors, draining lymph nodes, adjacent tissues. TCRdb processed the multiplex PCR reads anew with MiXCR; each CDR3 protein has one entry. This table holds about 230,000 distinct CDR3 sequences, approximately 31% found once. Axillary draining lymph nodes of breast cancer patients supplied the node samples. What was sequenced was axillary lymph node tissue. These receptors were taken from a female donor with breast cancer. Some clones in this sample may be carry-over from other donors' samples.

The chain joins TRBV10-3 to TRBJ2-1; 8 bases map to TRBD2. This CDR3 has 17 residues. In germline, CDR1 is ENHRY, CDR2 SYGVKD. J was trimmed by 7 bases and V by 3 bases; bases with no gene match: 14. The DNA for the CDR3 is TGTGCCATCAGTGACCCGACCACCGGGACTAGGGTTAATGAGCAGTTCTTC. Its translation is CAISDPTTGTRVNEQFF.

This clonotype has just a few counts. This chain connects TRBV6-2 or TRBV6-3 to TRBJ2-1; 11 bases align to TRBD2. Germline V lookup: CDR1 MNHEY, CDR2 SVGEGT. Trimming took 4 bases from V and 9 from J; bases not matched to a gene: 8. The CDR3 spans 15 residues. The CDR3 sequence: CASSFELAGGGEQFF. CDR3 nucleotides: TGTGCCAGCAGTTTCGAGCTAGCGGGAGGCGGTGAGCAGTTCTTC.

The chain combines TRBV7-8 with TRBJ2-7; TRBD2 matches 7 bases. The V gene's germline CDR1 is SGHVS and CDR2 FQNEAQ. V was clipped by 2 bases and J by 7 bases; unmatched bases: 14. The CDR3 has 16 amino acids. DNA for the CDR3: TGTGCCAGCAGCTTACCGCTGAGGGAGGGACCAGGTGAGCAGTACTTC. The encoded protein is CASSLPLREGPGEQYF. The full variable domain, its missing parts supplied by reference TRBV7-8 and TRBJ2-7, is GAGVSQSPRYKVAKRGQDVALRCDPISGHVSLFWYQQALGQGPEFLTYFQNEAQLDKSGLPSDRFFAERPEGSVSTLKIQRTQQEDSAVYLCASSLPLREGPGEQYFGPGTRLTVT.

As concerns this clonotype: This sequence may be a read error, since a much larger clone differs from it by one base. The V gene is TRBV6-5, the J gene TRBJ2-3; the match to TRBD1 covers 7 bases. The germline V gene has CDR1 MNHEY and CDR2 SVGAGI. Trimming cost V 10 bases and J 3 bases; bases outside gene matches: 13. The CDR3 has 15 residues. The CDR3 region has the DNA TGTGCCACCCGTCACGGGAACAGGGGAACAGATACGCAGTATTTT. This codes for CATRHGNRGTDTQYF.

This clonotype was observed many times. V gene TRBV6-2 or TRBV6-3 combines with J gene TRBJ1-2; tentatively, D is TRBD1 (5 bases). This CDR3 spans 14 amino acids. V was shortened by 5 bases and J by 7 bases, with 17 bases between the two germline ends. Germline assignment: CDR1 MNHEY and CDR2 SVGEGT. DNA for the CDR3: TGTGCCAGCAGTCACCCGGGCCAGGGAGGTGGCTACACCTTC. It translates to CASSHPGQGGGYTF.

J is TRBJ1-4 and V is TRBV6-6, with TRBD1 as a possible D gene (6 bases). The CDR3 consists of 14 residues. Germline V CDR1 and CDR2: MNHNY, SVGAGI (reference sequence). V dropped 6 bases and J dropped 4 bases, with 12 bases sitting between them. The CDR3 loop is CASSPGQFNEKLFF. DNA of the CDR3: TGTGCCAGCAGCCCCGGACAGTTTAATGAAAAACTGTTTTTT.

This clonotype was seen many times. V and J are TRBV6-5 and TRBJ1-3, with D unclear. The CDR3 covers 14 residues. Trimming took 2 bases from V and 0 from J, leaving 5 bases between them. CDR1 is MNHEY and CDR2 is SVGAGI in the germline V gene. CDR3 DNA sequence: TGTGCCAGCAGTTACGGGCACTCTGGAAACACCATATATTTT. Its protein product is CASSYGHSGNTIYF.

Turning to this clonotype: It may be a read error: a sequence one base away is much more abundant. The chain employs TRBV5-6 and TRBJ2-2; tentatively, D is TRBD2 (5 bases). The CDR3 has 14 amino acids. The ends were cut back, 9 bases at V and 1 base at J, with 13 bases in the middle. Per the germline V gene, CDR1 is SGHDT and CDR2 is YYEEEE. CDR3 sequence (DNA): TGTGCCACCGCCGGAACTAGGAACACCGGGGAGCTGTTTTTT. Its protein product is CATAGTRNTGELFF. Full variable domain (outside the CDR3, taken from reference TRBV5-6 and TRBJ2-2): DAGVTQSPTHLIKTRGQQVTLRCSPKSGHDTVSWYQQALGQGPQFIFQYYEEEERQRGNFPDRFSGHQFPNYSSELNVNALLLGDSALYLCATAGTRNTGELFFGEGSRLTVL.

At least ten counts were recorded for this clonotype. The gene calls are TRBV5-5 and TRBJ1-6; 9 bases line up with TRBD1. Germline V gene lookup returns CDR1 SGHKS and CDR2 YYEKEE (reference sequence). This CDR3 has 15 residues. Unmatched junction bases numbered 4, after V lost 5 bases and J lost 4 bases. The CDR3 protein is CASRNGQGYNSPLHF. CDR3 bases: TGTGCCAGCAGGAACGGACAGGGGTATAATTCACCCCTCCACTTT.

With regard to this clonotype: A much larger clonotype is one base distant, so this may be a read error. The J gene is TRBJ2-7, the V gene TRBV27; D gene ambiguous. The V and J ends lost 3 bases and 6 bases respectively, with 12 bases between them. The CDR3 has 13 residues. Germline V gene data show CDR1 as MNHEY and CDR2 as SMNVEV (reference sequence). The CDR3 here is CASSFTETCEQYF. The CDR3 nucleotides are TGTGCCAGCAGTTTCACAGAAACCTGCGAGCAGTACTTC.